The 10 T cell receptor beta chains in this list originate from one sample, sequenced in a study of response to subunit inactivated influenza vaccine. MiXCR, applied by TCRdb to the RT-PCR reads, yields one record per CDR3 protein. The profile shows hundreds of thousands of distinct CDR3 sequences, 18% of them singletons. Sequencing was performed on PBMCs from blood, taken about 5 days after vaccination. The receptors here all came from a man between 50 and 59 years old who received an inactivated influenza vaccine.

The chain uses TRBV12-3 or TRBV12-4 and TRBJ2-7; the D gene is possibly TRBD1 (6 bases). Trimming stripped 6 bases from V and 6 bases from J, with 12 bases between. The CDR3 totals 12 residues. The CDR3 DNA follows: TGTGCCAGCAGGGACAGCTTTTCCGAGCAGTACTTC. Amino acids: CASRDSFSEQYF.

The V call is TRBV5-1, the J call TRBJ1-1; no reliable D call. This CDR3 is built from 15 residues. Trimming cost V 1 base and J 0 bases, with 10 bases left between them. CDR1 SGHRS and CDR2 YFSETQ come from the germline V gene. CDR3 protein: CASSLRQPMNTEAFF. Here the CDR3 DNA reads TGCGCCAGCAGCTTGCGCCAACCCATGAACACTGAAGCTTTCTTT.

This clonotype has ten or more counts. The chain recombines TRBV3-1 with TRBJ2-1; 12 positions agree with TRBD2. The CDR3 has 21 residues. V lost 0 bases and J lost 0; bases outside the gene matches: 12. Germline CDR1 reads LGHDT; CDR2 reads YNNKEL (reference sequence). The CDR3 reads CASSQEPGLAGFQSSYNEQFF. CDR3 DNA: TGTGCCAGCAGCCAAGAGCCCGGACTAGCGGGATTCCAAAGCTCCTACAATGAGCAGTTCTTC.

This chain connects TRBV5-5 to TRBJ2-5; the D call may be TRBD1 or TRBD2 (5 bases each). This CDR3 is built from 17 residues. Trimming removed 4 bases from V and 4 bases from J, with 23 bases in between. The germline V gene has CDR1 SGHKS and CDR2 YYEKEE (reference sequence). The CDR3: CASSPDFGDVEGETQYF. As DNA, the CDR3 is TGTGCCAGCAGCCCTGACTTTGGGGACGTAGAAGGAGAGACCCAGTACTTC.

Concerning this clonotype itself: It may be a read error: a sequence one base away is much more abundant. V usage is TRBV6-5 and J usage is TRBJ2-3; D gene uncertain. Germline V CDR1 and CDR2: MNHEY, SVGAGI. The V gene lost 1 base and the J gene lost 1 base, with 3 bases spanning the gap. The CDR3 spans 13 residues. The CDR3 reads CASSYFGTDTQYF. The CDR3 DNA is TGTGCCAGCAGTTACTTCGGCACAGATACGCAGTATTTT.

This clonotype occurred many times. V usage is TRBV12-3 or TRBV12-4 and J usage is TRBJ1-4; D might be TRBD1 (5 bases). This CDR3 is 14 amino acids long. Between the trimmed V and J ends, which lost 2 bases and 7 bases, there was a span of 11 bases. The CDR3 loop reads CASSLQGIREKLFF. In DNA form, the CDR3 reads TGTGCCAGCAGTTTACAGGGCATACGTGAAAAACTGTTTTTT.

This clonotype was detected a few times. The V and J genes are TRBV4-3 and TRBJ2-6; D may be TRBD1 (5 bases). Looked up from germline, CDR1 is LGHNA and CDR2 is YSLEER. Trimming took off 0 bases at V and 4 bases at J, with 16 bases between the two ends. This CDR3 is built from 18 residues. CDR3 in amino acids: CASSQEGVGAWGANVLTF. As DNA, the CDR3 is TGCGCCAGCAGCCAAGAAGGGGTAGGGGCGTGGGGGGCCAACGTCCTGACTTTC.

This clonotype was detected a few times. The rearrangement uses TRBV12-3 or TRBV12-4 and TRBJ2-1; TRBD2 might be the D (7 bases). The CDR3 has 12 amino acids. Between the trimmed V and J ends, which lost 11 bases and 9 bases, there was a span of 17 bases. In nucleotides, the CDR3 is TGTGCCGTTCGATGGGGGGGCCTTGAGCAGTTCTTC. Protein product: CAVRWGGLEQFF.

This clonotype was counted between two and nine times. The chain couples TRBV3-1 to TRBJ2-4, with D maybe TRBD1 (5 bases). The V end was cut by 5 bases, the J end by 13 bases, with 18 bases between. CDR1 and CDR2 from the germline V gene are LGHDT and YNNKEL (reference sequence). This CDR3 comprises 13 residues. CDR3 sequence (DNA): TGTGCCAGCAGCAACATTATAGACAGATTCCAGTACTTC. It translates to CASSNIIDRFQYF.

This rearrangement joins TRBV5-1 to TRBJ2-3; 8 bases match TRBD1. With 3 bases clipped from V and 2 bases from J, the junction kept 2 bases outside the gene matches. Germline CDR1 and CDR2: SGHRS and YFSETQ. This CDR3 region has 14 residues. The CDR3 loop reads CASSSGQDTDTQYF. CDR3 DNA sequence: TGCGCCAGCAGCTCGGGACAGGACACAGATACGCAGTATTTT.